This T cell receptor beta chain appears in the sequencing data of a study of blood T cell repertoires in COVID-19. Study-wide background: Sources were T cells, B-cell-depleted T cells, or PBMCs; the material itself was cDNA or gDNA.

Original handling: Cell counts per sample came from amplifying reference gene primers. Some clones are missing from TCRdb's copy, which holds only in-frame ones; the method was immunoSEQ multiplex PCR. V, J and clone size derive from that table, while D and trimming were established from the DNA sequence. The sample records about 250,000 clones, approximately 84% being singletons. The clonotype comes from a person aged 70 to 85 with COVID-19, enrolled during active disease. The sample comprised peripheral blood.

CDR3 region: CASSSGRRERNTEAFF. CDR3 bases: TGTGCCAGCAGTAGTGGGCGCAGGGAACGGAACACTGAAGCTTTCTTT. The rearrangement uses TRBV11-1 and TRBJ1-1, with D maybe TRBD1 (5 bases). CDR1 is SGHAT, CDR2 FQDESV, per germline (reference sequence). The CDR3 is made up of 16 amino acids. V dropped 6 bases and J dropped 1 base, with 18 bases sitting between them.